Only a few counts were recorded for the clone carrying this TCR beta chain. This sample stems from a study of blood T cells in healthy people across ages. The use of a sample-barcoded 5' primer and a J-beta primer mix characterized a second PCR of about 6 to 12 cycles. In TCRdb, the 5' RACE reads were re-called with MiXCR into one record per CDR3 protein. The data show some 1.5 million distinct CDR3 sequences, 35% to 45% seen once. Looked up from germline, CDR1 is MGHDK and CDR2 is SYGVNS. The CDR3 covers 14 residues. The V gene lost 5 bases and the J gene lost 3 bases, with 13 bases spanning the gap. Roughly 9.2 milliliters of peripheral blood were drawn from each donor into EDTA-treated tubes.

Specimen: blood. This sequence was found in a woman aged 18-29 years in good health. V gene TRBV25-1 combines with J gene TRBJ2-5; D is unclear. DNA of the CDR3: TGTGCCAGCAGTACCGTAAACACTAAAGAGACCCAGTACTTC. Translating it yields CASSTVNTKETQYF.